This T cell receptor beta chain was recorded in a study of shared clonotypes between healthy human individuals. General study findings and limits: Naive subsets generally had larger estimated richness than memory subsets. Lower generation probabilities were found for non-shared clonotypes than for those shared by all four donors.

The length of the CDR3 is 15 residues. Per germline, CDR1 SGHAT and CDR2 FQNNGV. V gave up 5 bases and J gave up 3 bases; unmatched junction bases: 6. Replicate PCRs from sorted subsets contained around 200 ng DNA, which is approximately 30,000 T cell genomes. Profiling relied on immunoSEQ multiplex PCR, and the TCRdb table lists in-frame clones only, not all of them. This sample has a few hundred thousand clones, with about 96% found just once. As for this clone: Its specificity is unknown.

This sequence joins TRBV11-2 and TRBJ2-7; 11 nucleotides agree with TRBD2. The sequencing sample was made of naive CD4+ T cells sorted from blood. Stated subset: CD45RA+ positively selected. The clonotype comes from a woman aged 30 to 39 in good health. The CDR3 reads CASSPGTSGGYEQYF. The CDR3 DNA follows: TGTGCCAGCAGCCCAGGGACTAGCGGAGGCTACGAGCAGTACTTC.